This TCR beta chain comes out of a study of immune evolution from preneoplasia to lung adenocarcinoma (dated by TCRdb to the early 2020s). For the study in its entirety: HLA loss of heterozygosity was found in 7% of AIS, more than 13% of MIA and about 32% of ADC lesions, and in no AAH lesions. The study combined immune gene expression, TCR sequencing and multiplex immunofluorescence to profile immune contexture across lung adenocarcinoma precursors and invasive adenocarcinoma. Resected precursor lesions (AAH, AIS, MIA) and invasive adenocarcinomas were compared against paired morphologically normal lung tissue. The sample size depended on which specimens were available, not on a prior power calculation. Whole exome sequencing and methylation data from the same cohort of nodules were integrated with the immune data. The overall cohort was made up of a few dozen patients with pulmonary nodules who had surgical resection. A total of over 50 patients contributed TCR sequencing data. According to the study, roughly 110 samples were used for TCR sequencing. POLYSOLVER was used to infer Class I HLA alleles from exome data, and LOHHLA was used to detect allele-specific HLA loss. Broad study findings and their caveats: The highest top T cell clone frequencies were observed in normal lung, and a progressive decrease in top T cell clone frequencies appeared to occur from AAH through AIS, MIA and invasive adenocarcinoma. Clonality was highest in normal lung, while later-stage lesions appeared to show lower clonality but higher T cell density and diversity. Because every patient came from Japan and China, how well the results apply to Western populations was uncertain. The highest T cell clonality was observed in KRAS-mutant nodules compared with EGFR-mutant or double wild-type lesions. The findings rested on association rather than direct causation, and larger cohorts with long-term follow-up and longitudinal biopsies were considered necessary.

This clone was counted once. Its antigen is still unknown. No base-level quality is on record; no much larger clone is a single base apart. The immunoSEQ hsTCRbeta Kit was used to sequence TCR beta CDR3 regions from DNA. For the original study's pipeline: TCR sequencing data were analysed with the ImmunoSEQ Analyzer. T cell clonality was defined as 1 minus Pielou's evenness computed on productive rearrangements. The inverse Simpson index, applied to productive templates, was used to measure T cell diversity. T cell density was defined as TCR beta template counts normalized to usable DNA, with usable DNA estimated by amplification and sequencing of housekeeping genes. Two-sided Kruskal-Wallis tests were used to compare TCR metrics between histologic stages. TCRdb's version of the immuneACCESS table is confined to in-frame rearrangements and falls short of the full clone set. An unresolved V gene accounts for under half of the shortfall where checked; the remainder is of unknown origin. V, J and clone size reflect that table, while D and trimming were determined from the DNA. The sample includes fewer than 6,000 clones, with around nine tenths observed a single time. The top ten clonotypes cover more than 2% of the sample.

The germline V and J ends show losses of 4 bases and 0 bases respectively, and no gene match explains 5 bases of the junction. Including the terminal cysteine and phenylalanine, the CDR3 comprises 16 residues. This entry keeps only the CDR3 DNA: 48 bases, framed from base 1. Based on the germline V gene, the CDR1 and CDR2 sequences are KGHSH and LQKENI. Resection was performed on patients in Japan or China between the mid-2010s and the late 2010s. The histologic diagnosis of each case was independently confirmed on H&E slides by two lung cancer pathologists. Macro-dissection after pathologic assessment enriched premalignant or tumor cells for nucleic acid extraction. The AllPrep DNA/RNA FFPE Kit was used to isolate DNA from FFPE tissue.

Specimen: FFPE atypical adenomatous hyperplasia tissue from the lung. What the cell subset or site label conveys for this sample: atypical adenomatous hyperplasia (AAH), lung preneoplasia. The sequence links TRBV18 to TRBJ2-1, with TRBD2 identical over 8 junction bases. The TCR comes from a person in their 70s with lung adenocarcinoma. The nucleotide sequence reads TGTGCCAGCTCACTTCCCGGGGGGGGCTCCTACAATGAGCAGTTCTTC. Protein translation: CASSLPGGGSYNEQFF.